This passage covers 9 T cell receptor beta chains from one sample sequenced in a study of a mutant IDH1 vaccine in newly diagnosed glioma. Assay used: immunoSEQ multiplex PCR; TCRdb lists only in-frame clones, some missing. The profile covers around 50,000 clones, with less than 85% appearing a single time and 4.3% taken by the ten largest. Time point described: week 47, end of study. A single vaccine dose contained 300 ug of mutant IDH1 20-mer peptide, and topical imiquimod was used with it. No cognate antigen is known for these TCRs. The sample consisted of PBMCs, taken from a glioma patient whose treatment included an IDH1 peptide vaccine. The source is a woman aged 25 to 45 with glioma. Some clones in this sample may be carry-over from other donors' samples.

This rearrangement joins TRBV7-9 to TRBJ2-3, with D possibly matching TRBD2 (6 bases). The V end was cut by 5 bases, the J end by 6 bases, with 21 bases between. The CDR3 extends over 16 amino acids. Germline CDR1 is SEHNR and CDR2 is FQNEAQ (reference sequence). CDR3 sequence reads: CASSPRGTPAVDTQYF. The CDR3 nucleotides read TGTGCCAGCAGCCCTCGGGGGACTCCCGCGGTGGATACGCAGTATTTT.

The CDR3 protein is CASSYLTRDGYTF. In DNA, the CDR3 is TGTGCCAGCAGTTACTTGACTCGAGATGGCTACACCTTC. The chain has TRBV6-5 and TRBJ1-2; D not certain. This CDR3 has 13 amino acids. From germline, CDR1 is MNHEY and CDR2 SVGAGI. The V end lost 1 base, the J end lost 6 bases, and 9 bases lay between the germline ends.

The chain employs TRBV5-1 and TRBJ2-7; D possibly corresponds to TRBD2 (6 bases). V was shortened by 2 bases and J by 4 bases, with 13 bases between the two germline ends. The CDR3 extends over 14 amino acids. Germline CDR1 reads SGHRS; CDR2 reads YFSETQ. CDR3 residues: CASSLGQGGYEQYF. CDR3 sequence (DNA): TGCGCCAGCAGCTTAGGCCAGGGAGGTTACGAGCAGTACTTC.

DNA of the CDR3: TGTGCCAGCAGCGAGGGCGACGTATGGGAGACCCAGTACTTC. It translates to CASSEGDVWETQYF. The rearrangement joins TRBV9 to TRBJ2-5; no firm D call. V lost 3 bases and J lost 5, with 14 bases in between. Germline V lookup: CDR1 SGDLS, CDR2 YYNGEE. The CDR3 length is 14 residues.

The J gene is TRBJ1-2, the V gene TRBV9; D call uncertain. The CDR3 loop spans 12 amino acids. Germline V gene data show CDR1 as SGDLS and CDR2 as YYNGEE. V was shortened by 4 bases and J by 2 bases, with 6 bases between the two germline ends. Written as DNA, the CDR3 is TGTGCCAGCAGCCGGGTAAACTATGGCTACACCTTC. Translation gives CASSRVNYGYTF.

CDR3 coding DNA: TGTGCCAGCAGCAAACACAGGGGGGGAAACACCATATATTTT. Translation gives CASSKHRGGNTIYF. V gene TRBV21-1 combines with J gene TRBJ1-3; whether TRBD1, the table's D call, matches the DNA was not checked. TRBV21-1 corresponds to a pseudogene. This CDR3 comprises 14 residues.

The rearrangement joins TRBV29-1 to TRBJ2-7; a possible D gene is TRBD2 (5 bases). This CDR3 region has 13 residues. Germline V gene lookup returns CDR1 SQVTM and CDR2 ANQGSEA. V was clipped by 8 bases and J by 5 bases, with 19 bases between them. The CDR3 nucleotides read TGCAGCATCTGGATGACGGGGATTGACGAGCAGTACTTC. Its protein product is CSIWMTGIDEQYF.

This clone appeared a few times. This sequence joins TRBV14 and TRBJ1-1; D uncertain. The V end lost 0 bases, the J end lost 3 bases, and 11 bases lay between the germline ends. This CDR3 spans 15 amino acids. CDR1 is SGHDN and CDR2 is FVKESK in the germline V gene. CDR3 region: CASSQDRGIYTEAFF. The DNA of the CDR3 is TGTGCCAGCAGCCAAGATCGGGGTATTTACACTGAAGCTTTCTTT.

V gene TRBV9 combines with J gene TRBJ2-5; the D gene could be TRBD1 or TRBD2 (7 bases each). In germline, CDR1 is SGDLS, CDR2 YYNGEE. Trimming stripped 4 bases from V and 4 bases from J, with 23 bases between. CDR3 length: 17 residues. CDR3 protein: CASSQGGGRSTIETQYF. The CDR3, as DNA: TGTGCCAGCAGCCAGGGGGGCGGGAGAAGCACTATAGAGACCCAGTACTTC. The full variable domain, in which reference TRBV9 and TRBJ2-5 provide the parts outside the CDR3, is DSGVTQTPKHLITATGQRVTLRCSPRSGDLSVYWYQQSLDQGLQFLIQYYNGEERAKGNILERFSAQQFPDLHSELNLSSLELGDSALYFCASSQGGGRSTIETQYFGPGTRLLVL.